This entry concerns a single TCR beta chain. The antigen is not known. The sample holds other DNA sequences that translate to the same CDR3. V was pared by 0 bases and J by 6 bases, with 8 bases between. The V gene's germline CDR1 is GTSNPN and CDR2 SVGIG (reference sequence). The CDR3 runs 12 residues. This specimen belongs to a study of long-term antiretroviral therapy in people with HIV. Study observations and caveats: Blood dating 2004 to 2017 may reflect older ART regimens. Diversity went up after ART and still fell short of transplant donor controls.

Roughly 0.85-10 million cryopreserved PBMC were held in samples before DNA extraction. Sequencing relied on immunoSEQ assay v3.0, run at survey level. Assay used: immunoSEQ multiplex PCR; TCRdb lists only in-frame clones, some missing. This table holds about 33,000 clones, roughly 79% found once. This specimen consisted of unsorted PBMCs, obtained 3.1 years after starting antiretroviral therapy. The TCR comes from a woman between 45 and 60 years old with HIV. The chain joins TRBV30 to TRBJ1-2; no reliable D call. CDR3 sequence: CAWSVRRDGYTF. CDR3 DNA: TGTGCCTGGAGTGTACGCCGGGATGGCTACACCTTC.